Below are 22 T cell receptor beta chains sequenced from a single sample in a study of response to subunit inactivated influenza vaccine. TCRdb itself ran the RT-PCR reads through MiXCR, one entry per CDR3 protein. The sample has 630,000 or so distinct CDR3 sequences, more than 15% seen once. The specimen comprised PBMCs from blood, sampled 12 days after vaccination. These receptors came from a man between 45 and 60 years old who received an inactivated influenza vaccine.

This clonotype turned up a few times. The chain uses TRBV20-1 and TRBJ2-2, with D perhaps TRBD1 or TRBD2 (5 bases each). Germline V CDR1 and CDR2: DFQATT, SNEGSKA (reference sequence). Trimming left V 6 bases short and J 1 base short, with 12 bases between. The CDR3 sequence is 14 residues long. The CDR3 DNA is TGCAGTGCCCCACAGGACTGGAACACCGGGGAGCTGTTTTTT. Protein: CSAPQDWNTGELFF.

The chain uses TRBV6-2 or TRBV6-3 and TRBJ2-5; D is unclear. Germline CDR1 reads MNHEY; CDR2 reads SVGEGT. V was pared by 7 bases and J by 5 bases, with 8 bases between. CDR3 length equals 11 residues. CDR3: CASTNVETQYF. CDR3 bases: TGTGCCAGCACTAACGTGGAGACCCAGTACTTC.

V gene TRBV12-3 or TRBV12-4 combines with J gene TRBJ1-1, with D perhaps matching TRBD1 (6 bases). V gave up 4 bases and J gave up 5 bases, with 14 bases separating them. CDR3 size: 14 residues. The CDR3, as DNA: TGTGCCAGCAGTTCCTGGGGGCGCCGGACTGAAGCTTTCTTT. The encoded protein is CASSSWGRRTEAFF.

About this clonotype: One end of the junction does not line up with germline, which may come from a read error. The V and J genes are TRBV3-1 and TRBJ1-2; D gene unclear. The CDR3 consists of 16 residues. The V gene's germline CDR1 is LGHDT and CDR2 YNNKEL (reference sequence). The CDR3 sequence: CASSRELRNINSGYTF. In nucleotides, the CDR3 is TGTGCCAGCAGCCGAGAATTGCGGAACATAAACTCTGGCTACACCTTC.

This clonotype was observed a few times. The chain links TRBV24-1 to TRBJ1-5; unclear D gene. Germline loops: CDR1 KGHDR, CDR2 SFDVKD. Trimming removed 6 bases at V and 0 bases at J, with 5 bases between. The CDR3 has 13 amino acids. In DNA, the CDR3 is TGTGCCACCAGTACAACTAGCAATCAGCCCCAGCATTTT. Residues: CATSTTSNQPQHF.

The chain carries TRBV12-3 or TRBV12-4 and TRBJ2-5, with 7 bases fitting TRBD2. The CDR3 runs to 15 residues. Trimming removed 8 bases from V and 1 base from J; junction bases left unmatched: 10. CDR3 nucleotide sequence: TGTGCCAGCGGTCTGGGGGGGGGTGGCCAAGAGACCCAGTACTTC. Translating it yields CASGLGGGGQETQYF.

The CDR3: CASTREGGRETQYF. CDR3 sequence (DNA): TGTGCCAGCACCCGAGAGGGAGGCCGAGAGACCCAGTACTTC. The chain employs TRBV5-4 and TRBJ2-5; D is possibly TRBD2 (6 bases). The CDR3 length is 14 residues. Per the germline V gene, CDR1 is SGHNT and CDR2 is YYREEE (reference sequence). Trimming removed 6 bases from V and 4 bases from J, with 16 bases in between. Complete variable domain (other parts from reference TRBV5-4 and TRBJ2-5): ETGVTQSPTHLIKTRGQQVTLRCSSQSGHNTVSWYQQALGQGPQFIFQYYREEENGRGNFPPRFSGLQFPNYSSELNVNALELDDSALYLCASTREGGRETQYFGPGTRLLVL.

V gene TRBV5-1 combines with J gene TRBJ1-1, with D maybe TRBD1 (5 bases). The germline V gene has CDR1 SGHRS and CDR2 YFSETQ. This CDR3 is 15 amino acids long. The ends were cut back, 0 bases at V and 5 bases at J, with 14 bases in the middle. CDR3 region: CASSLEVLGDTEAFF. CDR3 nucleotide sequence: TGCGCCAGCAGCTTGGAAGTCTTAGGGGATACTGAAGCTTTCTTT.

The V call is TRBV12-3 or TRBV12-4, the J call TRBJ2-3; weak D call: TRBD2 (6 bases). Trimming removed 7 bases from V and 0 bases from J, with 11 bases in between. The CDR3 totals 14 residues. In DNA form, the CDR3 reads TGTGCCAGCACCGGGGGTATCAGCACAGATACGCAGTATTTT. It codes for CASTGGISTDTQYF.

As concerns this clonotype: A single base separates this from a much larger clone, so it may be a read error. This likely comes from a read error, as the CDR3 has no conserved phenylalanine or tryptophan at its end. V is TRBV27 and J is TRBJ2-1, with D possibly being TRBD1 or TRBD2 (5 bases each). The CDR3 runs to 15 residues. V lost 6 bases to trimming and J lost 6 bases, with 18 bases between them. Germline V gene data show CDR1 as MNHEY and CDR2 as SMNVEV (reference sequence). The CDR3 nucleotides are TGTGCCAGCAGCCTACAGGTAGTGAGGGGCAATGAGCAGTTCTAC. Amino acid sequence: CASSLQVVRGNEQFY.

This clonotype turned up a few times. The chain employs TRBV10-3 and TRBJ1-5; 7 nucleotides line up with TRBD1. Per the germline V gene, CDR1 is ENHRY and CDR2 is SYGVKD. J lost 3 bases, V lost 6 bases, and 8 bases had no gene match. This CDR3 region has 15 residues. CDR3 residues: CAIRAGQNTNQPQHF. The CDR3 nucleotides read TGTGCCATCAGGGCGGGACAGAATACCAATCAGCCCCAGCATTTT.

This chain links TRBV20-1 with TRBJ2-5, with D possibly TRBD1 on 5 matching bases. CDR1 is DFQATT and CDR2 is SNEGSKA in the germline V gene (reference sequence). Trimming shortened V by 4 bases and J by 5 bases, and 11 bases separated the two germline ends. The CDR3 covers 12 residues. Here the CDR3 DNA reads TGCAGTGCTACCAGGGAACGGGAGACCCAGTACTTC. It codes for CSATRERETQYF.

The chain joins TRBV2 to TRBJ2-7, with unresolved D. Germline CDR1 is SNHLY and CDR2 is FYNNEI. This CDR3 has 14 amino acids. Trimming took off 2 bases at V and 3 bases at J, with 11 bases between the two ends. The CDR3 DNA is TGTGCCAGCAGTGAATCTGCCTCCGGCTACGAGCAGTACTTC. It specifies CASSESASGYEQYF.

J is TRBJ1-5 and V is TRBV20-1, with D possibly TRBD1 on 6 matching bases. This CDR3 contains 11 residues. The germline CDR1 and CDR2 sequences are DFQATT and SNEGSKA (reference sequence). Trimming removed 3 bases from V and 13 bases from J, with 13 bases in between. The CDR3 is CSASRGGSQHF. CDR3 nucleotides: TGCAGTGCTAGTAGAGGGGGTTCACAGCATTTT.

The V call is TRBV15, the J call TRBJ2-5; D uncertain. Germline CDR1 LNHNV, CDR2 YYDKDF (reference sequence). The V gene lost 0 bases and the J gene lost 7 bases, with 15 bases spanning the gap. The CDR3 extends over 15 amino acids. The CDR3 DNA reads TGTGCCACCAGCAGAGATGGAGTGGGTAGACGGACCCAGTACTTC. It specifies CATSRDGVGRRTQYF.

This clonotype was seen more than once but under ten times. The CDR3 DNA reads TGTGCCAGCAGCCAAGACCCCCTAGCGGCGGCCTACAATGAGCAGTTCTTC. This codes for CASSQDPLAAAYNEQFF. The V and J genes are TRBV4-2 and TRBJ2-1; 7 nucleotides align to TRBD2. The CDR3 sequence is 17 residues long. CDR1 LGHNA and CDR2 YNFKEQ come from the germline V gene. With V trimmed by 0 bases and J by 2 bases, 7 bases remained unmatched.

The rearrangement uses TRBV6-2 or TRBV6-3 and TRBJ2-7; the D is unclear. This CDR3 spans 12 amino acids. Trimming stripped 7 bases from V and 5 bases from J, with 12 bases between. The germline V gene encodes CDR1 MNHEY and CDR2 SVGEGT. The CDR3 region has the DNA TGTGCCAGCAACGTGCCCCTCCACGAGCAGTACTTC. Amino acid sequence: CASNVPLHEQYF.

This clonotype came up a few times. The V call is TRBV6-1, the J call TRBJ1-1, with D possibly being TRBD1 (5 bases). Trimming stripped 6 bases from V and 4 bases from J, with 12 bases between. The germline gives CDR1 MNHNS, CDR2 SASEGT. CDR3 length equals 13 residues. The CDR3 coding sequence is TGTGCCAGCAGCTCTACAGGTTTCACTGAAGCTTTCTTT. Protein product: CASSSTGFTEAFF.

The chain links TRBV9 to TRBJ2-2; maybe TRBD1 (6 bases). Germline loops: CDR1 SGDLS, CDR2 YYNGEE. V was cut by 0 bases and J by 2 bases, with 17 bases left in between. The CDR3 covers 18 residues. The CDR3 bases are TGTGCCAGCAGCGTAGACATCTTTAGGACAGTTAACACCGGGGAGCTGTTTTTT. Translating it yields CASSVDIFRTVNTGELFF.

This clonotype was counted only a few times. This chain uses TRBV29-1 with TRBJ2-7, with a tentative D call TRBD1 (6 bases). V shed 7 bases and J shed 2 bases, with 12 bases lying between them. Germline lookup yields CDR1 SQVTM and CDR2 ANQGSEA. CDR3 length equals 12 residues. The CDR3: CSAARGTYEQYF. Written as DNA, the CDR3 is TGCAGCGCCGCGAGGGGGACCTACGAGCAGTACTTC.

V usage is TRBV9 and J usage is TRBJ1-3; D is unresolved. Germline lookup yields CDR1 SGDLS and CDR2 YYNGEE. Trimming left V 0 bases short and J 1 base short, with 5 bases between. CDR3 length equals 14 residues. CDR3 amino acids: CASSVARSGNTIYF. In DNA form, the CDR3 reads TGTGCCAGCAGCGTAGCTCGATCTGGAAACACCATATATTTT.

The chain combines TRBV4-2 with TRBJ2-1; 11 bases fit TRBD2. Unmatched junction bases numbered 11, after V lost 4 bases and J lost 6 bases. Germline V gene lookup returns CDR1 LGHNA and CDR2 YNFKEQ. The CDR3 runs to 17 residues. CDR3 protein: CASSPTTSGVIGNEQFF. In nucleotides, the CDR3 is TGTGCCAGCAGCCCTACGACTAGCGGGGTTATAGGCAATGAGCAGTTCTTC.